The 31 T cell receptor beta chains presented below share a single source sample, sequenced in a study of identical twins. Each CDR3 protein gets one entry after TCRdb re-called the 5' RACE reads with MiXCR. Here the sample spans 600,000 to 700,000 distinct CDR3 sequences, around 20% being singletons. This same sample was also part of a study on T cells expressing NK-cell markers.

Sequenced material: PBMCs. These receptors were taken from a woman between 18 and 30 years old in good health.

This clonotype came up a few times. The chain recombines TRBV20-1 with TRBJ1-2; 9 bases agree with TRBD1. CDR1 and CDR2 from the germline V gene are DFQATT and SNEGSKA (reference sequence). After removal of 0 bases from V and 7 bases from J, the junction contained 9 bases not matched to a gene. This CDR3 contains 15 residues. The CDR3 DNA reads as TGCAGTGCTAGAGAACCAGGACAGGGGCCCAGTGGCTACACCTTC. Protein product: CSAREPGQGPSGYTF.

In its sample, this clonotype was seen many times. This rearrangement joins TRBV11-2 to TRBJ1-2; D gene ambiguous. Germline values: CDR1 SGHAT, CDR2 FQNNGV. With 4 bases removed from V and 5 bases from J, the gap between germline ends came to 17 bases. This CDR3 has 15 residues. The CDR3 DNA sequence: TGTGCCAGCAGCTCCCTGTGGCGCGGCCAGTATGGCTACACCTTC. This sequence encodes CASSSLWRGQYGYTF.

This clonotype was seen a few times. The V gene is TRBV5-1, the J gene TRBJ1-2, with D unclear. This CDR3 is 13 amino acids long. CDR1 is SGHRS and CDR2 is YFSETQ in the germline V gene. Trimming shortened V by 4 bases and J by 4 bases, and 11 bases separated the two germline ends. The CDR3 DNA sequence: TGCGCCAGCAGCCGATTGGAGCCCTATGGCTACACCTTC. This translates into CASSRLEPYGYTF.

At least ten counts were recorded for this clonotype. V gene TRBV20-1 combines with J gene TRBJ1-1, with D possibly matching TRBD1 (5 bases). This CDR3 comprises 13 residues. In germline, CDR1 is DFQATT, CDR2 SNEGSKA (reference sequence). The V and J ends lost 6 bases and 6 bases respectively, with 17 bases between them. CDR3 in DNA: TGCAGTGCCGGGGGTCGGGATTTCGCTGAAGCTTTCTTT. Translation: CSAGGRDFAEAFF.

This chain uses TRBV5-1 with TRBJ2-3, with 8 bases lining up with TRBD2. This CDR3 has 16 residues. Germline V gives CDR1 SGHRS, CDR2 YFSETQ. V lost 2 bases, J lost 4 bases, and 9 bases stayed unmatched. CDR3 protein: CASSFRGGGESDTQYF. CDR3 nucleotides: TGCGCCAGCAGCTTTCGGGGGGGAGGAGAGTCAGATACGCAGTATTTT. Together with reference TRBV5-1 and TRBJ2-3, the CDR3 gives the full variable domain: KAGVTQTPRYLIKTRGQQVTLSCSPISGHRSVSWYQQTPGQGLQFLFEYFSETQRNKGNFPGRFSGRQFSNSRSEMNVSTLELGDSALYLCASSFRGGGESDTQYFGPGTRLTVL.

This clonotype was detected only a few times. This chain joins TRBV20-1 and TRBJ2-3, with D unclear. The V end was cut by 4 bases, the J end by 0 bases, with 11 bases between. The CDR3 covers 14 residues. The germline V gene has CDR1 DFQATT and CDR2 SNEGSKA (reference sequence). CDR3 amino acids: CSATPGLSTDTQYF. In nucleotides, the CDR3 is TGCAGTGCTACCCCCGGGCTTAGCACAGATACGCAGTATTTT.

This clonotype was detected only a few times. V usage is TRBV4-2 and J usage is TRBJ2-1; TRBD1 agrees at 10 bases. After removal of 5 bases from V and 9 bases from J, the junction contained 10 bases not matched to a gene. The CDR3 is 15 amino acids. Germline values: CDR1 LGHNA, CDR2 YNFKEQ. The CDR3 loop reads CASSVRGTGASEQFF. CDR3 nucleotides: TGTGCCAGCAGCGTCCGTGGGACAGGGGCGAGTGAGCAGTTCTTC.

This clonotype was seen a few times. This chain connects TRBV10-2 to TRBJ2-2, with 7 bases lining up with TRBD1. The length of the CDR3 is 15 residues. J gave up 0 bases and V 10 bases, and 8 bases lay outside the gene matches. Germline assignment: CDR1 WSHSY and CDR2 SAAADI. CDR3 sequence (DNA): TGCGCCACACCCTCCCAGGGGGCGAACACCGGGGAGCTGTTTTTT. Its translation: CATPSQGANTGELFF.

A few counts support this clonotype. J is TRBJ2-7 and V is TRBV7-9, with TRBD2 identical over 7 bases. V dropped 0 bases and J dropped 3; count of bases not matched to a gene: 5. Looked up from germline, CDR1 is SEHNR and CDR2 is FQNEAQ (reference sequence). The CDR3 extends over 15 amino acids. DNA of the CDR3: TGTGCCAGCAGCTTAGCTGTAGCGGGCTTCTACGAGCAGTACTTC. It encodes CASSLAVAGFYEQYF.

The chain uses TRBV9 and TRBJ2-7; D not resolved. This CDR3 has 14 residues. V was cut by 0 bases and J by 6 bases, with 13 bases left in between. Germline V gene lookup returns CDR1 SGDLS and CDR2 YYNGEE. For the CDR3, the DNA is TGTGCCAGCAGCGTAGCCCCGCGCGTTTCCGAGCAGTACTTC. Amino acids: CASSVAPRVSEQYF.

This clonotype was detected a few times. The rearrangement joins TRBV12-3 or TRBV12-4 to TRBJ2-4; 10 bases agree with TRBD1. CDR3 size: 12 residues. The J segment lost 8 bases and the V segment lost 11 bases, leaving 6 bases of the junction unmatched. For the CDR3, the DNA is TGTGCCCGACAGGGGGCTAGTGACATTCAGTACTTC. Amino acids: CARQGASDIQYF.

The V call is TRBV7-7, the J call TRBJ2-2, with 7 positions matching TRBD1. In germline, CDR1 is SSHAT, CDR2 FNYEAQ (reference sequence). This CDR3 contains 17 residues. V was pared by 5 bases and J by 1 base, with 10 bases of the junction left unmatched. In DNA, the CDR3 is TGTGCCAGCAGCCGGAACCTTAGACAGGGGAACACCGGGGAGCTGTTTTTT. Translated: CASSRNLRQGNTGELFF.

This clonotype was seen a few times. In DNA form, the CDR3 reads TGTGCCAGCGAGTGGGGTCCCACAGATACGCAGTATTTT. Protein sequence: CASEWGPTDTQYF. The rearrangement uses TRBV6-6 and TRBJ2-3; D is uncertain. V was cut by 8 bases and J by 2 bases, with 11 bases left in between. The CDR3 is 13 residues long. Germline V lookup: CDR1 MNHNY, CDR2 SVGAGI (reference sequence).

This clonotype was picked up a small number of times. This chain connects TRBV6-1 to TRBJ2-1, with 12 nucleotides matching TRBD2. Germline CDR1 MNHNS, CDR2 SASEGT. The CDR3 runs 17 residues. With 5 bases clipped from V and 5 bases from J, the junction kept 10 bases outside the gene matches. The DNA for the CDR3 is TGTGCCAGCAGTCAAGTTAAACGGACTAGCGGGGACAATGAGCAGTTCTTC. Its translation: CASSQVKRTSGDNEQFF.

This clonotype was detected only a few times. The CDR3 region is CASSQVAGNYGYTF. CDR3 nucleotide sequence: TGTGCCAGCAGCCAGGTTGCGGGAAACTATGGCTACACCTTC. This sequence joins TRBV3-1 and TRBJ1-2; D call uncertain. V was cut by 3 bases and J by 2 bases, with 10 bases left in between. Germline CDR1 is LGHDT and CDR2 is YNNKEL (reference sequence). The CDR3 is made up of 14 amino acids.

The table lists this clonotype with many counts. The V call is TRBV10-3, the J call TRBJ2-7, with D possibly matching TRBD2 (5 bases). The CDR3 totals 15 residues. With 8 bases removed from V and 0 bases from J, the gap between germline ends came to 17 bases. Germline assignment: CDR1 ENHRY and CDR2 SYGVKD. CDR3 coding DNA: TGTGCCATCGGCACGGCTAGCCCCAGCTCCTACGAGCAGTACTTC. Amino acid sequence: CAIGTASPSSYEQYF.

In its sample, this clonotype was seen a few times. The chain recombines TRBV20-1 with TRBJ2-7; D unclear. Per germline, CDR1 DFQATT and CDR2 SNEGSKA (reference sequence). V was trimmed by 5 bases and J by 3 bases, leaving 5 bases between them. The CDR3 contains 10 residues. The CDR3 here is CSARHYEQYF. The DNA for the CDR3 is TGCAGTGCTCGCCACTACGAGCAGTACTTC.

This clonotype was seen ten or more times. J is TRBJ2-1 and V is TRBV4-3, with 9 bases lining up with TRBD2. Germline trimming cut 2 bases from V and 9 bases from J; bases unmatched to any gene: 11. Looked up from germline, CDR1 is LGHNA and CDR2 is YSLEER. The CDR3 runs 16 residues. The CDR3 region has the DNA TGCGCCAGCAGCCAACTCCGCGGGAGGGCGGAAAGTGAGCAGTTCTTC. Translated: CASSQLRGRAESEQFF.

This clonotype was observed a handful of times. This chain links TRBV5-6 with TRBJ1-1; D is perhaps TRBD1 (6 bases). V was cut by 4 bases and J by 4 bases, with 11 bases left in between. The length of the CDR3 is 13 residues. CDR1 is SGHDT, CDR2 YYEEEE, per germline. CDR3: CASSRKGGTEAFF. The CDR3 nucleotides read TGTGCCAGCAGCCGGAAGGGGGGCACTGAAGCTTTCTTT.

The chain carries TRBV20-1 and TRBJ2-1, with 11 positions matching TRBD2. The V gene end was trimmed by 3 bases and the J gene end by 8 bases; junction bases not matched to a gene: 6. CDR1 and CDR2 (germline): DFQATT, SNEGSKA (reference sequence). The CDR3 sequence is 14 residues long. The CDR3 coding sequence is TGCAGTGCTAGTCCCCTAGCGGGAGGAGATGAGCAGTTCTTC. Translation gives CSASPLAGGDEQFF.

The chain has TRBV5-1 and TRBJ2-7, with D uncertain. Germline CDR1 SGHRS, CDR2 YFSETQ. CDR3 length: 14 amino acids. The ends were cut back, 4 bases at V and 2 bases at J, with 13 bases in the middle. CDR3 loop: CASSPGLTAYEQYF. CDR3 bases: TGCGCCAGCAGCCCCGGTCTAACCGCCTACGAGCAGTACTTC.

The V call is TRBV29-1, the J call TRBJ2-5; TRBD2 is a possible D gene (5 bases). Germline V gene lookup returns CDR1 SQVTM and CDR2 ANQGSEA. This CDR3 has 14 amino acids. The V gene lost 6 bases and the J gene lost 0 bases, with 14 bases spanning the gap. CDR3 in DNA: TGCAGCGTAATTCGTTGGACTGACCAAGAGACCCAGTACTTC. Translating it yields CSVIRWTDQETQYF.

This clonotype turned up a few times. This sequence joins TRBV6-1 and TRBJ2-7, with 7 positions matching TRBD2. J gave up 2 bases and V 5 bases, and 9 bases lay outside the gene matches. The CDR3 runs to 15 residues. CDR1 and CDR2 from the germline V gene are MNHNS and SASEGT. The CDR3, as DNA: TGTGCCAGCAGTCCCCGAGCGGGAACACCCTACGAGCAGTACTTC. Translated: CASSPRAGTPYEQYF.

The CDR3 coding sequence is TGTGCCACCAGCAGGCACCGGCGGACAGCGTACAATGAGCAGTTCTTC. This translates into CATSRHRRTAYNEQFF. This chain links TRBV15 with TRBJ2-1; possibly TRBD1 for D (6 bases). V was cut by 3 bases and J by 4 bases, with 16 bases left in between. Per the germline V gene, CDR1 is LNHNV and CDR2 is YYDKDF (reference sequence). The CDR3 is 16 amino acids.

CDR3 sequence (DNA): TGTGCCAGCAGCTTAGCGCGGGGACGGGGTGAAGCTTTCTTT. Translated, it gives CASSLARGRGEAFF. V is TRBV7-8 and J is TRBJ1-1, with D possibly being TRBD1 (5 bases). With 0 bases removed from V and 7 bases from J, the gap between germline ends came to 12 bases. The length of the CDR3 is 14 residues. Germline V gene data show CDR1 as SGHVS and CDR2 as FQNEAQ.

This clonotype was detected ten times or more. The CDR3 nucleotides read TGTGCCAGCAGTGAGCGGGGCGGAGCCTACAATGAGCAGTTCTTC. Residues: CASSERGGAYNEQFF. The chain couples TRBV12-3 or TRBV12-4 to TRBJ2-1, with 7 bases aligning to TRBD2. Unmatched junction bases numbered 6, after V lost 5 bases and J lost 2 bases. This CDR3 region has 15 residues.

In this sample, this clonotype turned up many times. CDR3 DNA sequence: TGTGCCAGCAAGGGGCAGGGCCACACCGGGGAGCTGTTTTTT. It translates to CASKGQGHTGELFF. The chain is built from TRBV6-1 and TRBJ2-2; the D gene is possibly TRBD1 (5 bases). CDR1 is MNHNS, CDR2 SASEGT, per germline. The CDR3 runs to 14 residues. V was cut by 7 bases and J by 3 bases, with 12 bases left in between.

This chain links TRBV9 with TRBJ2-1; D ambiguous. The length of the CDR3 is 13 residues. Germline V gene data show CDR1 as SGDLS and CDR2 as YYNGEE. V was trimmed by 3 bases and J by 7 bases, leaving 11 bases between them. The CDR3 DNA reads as TGTGCCAGCAGCGCTGCCCCTTTTAATGAGCAGTTCTTC. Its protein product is CASSAAPFNEQFF.

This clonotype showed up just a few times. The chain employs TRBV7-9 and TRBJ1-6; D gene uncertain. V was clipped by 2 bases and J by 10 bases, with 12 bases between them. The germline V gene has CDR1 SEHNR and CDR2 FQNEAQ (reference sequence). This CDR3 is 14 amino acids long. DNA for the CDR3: TGTGCCAGCAGCTTACTAGGATTTGAATCACCCCTCCACTTT. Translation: CASSLLGFESPLHF.

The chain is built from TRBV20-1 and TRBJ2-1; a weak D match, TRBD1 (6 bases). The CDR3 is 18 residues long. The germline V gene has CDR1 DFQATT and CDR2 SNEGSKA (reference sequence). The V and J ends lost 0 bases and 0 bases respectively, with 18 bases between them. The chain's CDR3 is CSARDLFGGPSSYNEQFF. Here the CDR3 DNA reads TGCAGTGCTAGAGATCTTTTTGGGGGCCCGAGCTCCTACAATGAGCAGTTCTTC.

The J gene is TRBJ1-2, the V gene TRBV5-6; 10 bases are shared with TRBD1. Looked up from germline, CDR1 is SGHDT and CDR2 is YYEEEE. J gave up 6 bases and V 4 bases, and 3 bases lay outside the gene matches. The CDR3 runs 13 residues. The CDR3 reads CASSLTGGHGYTF. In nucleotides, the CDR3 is TGTGCCAGCAGCCTGACAGGGGGCCATGGCTACACCTTC.